What follows are 14 T cell receptor beta chains derived from one specimen sequenced in a study of blood T cell repertoires in COVID-19. Assay: immunoSEQ multiplex PCR; the TCRdb copy retains only in-frame clones and omits some. The sample includes 120,000 or so clones, about 89% of them seen just once. Sequenced sample: peripheral blood. All receptors derive from an older woman with acute or convalescent COVID-19.

V usage is TRBV19 and J usage is TRBJ2-1; D perhaps matches TRBD2 (5 bases). V dropped 2 bases and J dropped 2 bases, with 10 bases sitting between them. Germline values: CDR1 LNHDA, CDR2 SQIVND (reference sequence). The CDR3 contains 15 residues. CDR3 nucleotides: TGTGCCAGTAGTATACAGCGGAGGACCTACAATGAGCAGTTCTTC. Protein product: CASSIQRRTYNEQFF.

The V gene is TRBV6-4, the J gene TRBJ2-3; TRBD1 might be the D (5 bases). CDR1 MRHNA and CDR2 SNTAGT come from the germline V gene. Trimming took 10 bases from V and 8 from J, leaving 16 bases between them. The CDR3 length is 12 residues. The CDR3 protein is CATTGSQGTQYF. The DNA for the CDR3 is TGTGCCACCACTGGATCTCAGGGTACGCAGTATTTT.

The chain joins TRBV6-5 to TRBJ2-7; 10 bases align to TRBD2. Per germline, CDR1 MNHEY and CDR2 SVGAGI. The J segment lost 4 bases and the V segment lost 0 bases, leaving 6 bases of the junction unmatched. The length of the CDR3 is 16 residues. The CDR3 DNA sequence: TGTGCCAGCAGTTACTCCAGCGGGGGGGCCTATTACGAGCAGTACTTC. Translating gives CASSYSSGGAYYEQYF.

V is TRBV3-1 (or the pseudogene TRBV3-2) and J is TRBJ1-1; no reliable D call. V was cut by 0 bases and J by 1 base, with 6 bases left in between. This CDR3 spans 14 amino acids. CDR1 is LGHDT and CDR2 is YNNKEL in the germline V gene (reference sequence). CDR3 region: CASSQDGGNTEAFF. The CDR3 DNA sequence: TGTGCCAGCAGCCAAGACGGAGGGAACACTGAAGCTTTCTTT.

This clone came up once. The chain carries TRBV19 and TRBJ2-1, with TRBD1 identical over 10 bases. Germline V gene sequence: CDR1 LNHDA, CDR2 SQIVND (reference sequence). V trimming: 7 bases; J trimming: 6 bases; junction bases outside the gene matches: 9. This CDR3 comprises 15 residues. The CDR3 protein is CASTTGTGVANEQFF. The CDR3 DNA reads as TGTGCCAGTACAACAGGGACAGGGGTGGCCAATGAGCAGTTCTTC.

The V call is TRBV4-1, the J call TRBJ2-5; the match to TRBD2 covers 7 bases. Losses at the gene ends were 0 bases for V and 0 bases for J; bases not matched to a gene: 10. Germline V CDR1 and CDR2: MGHRA, YSYEKL. This CDR3 region has 18 residues. The CDR3 reads CASSQDTGRGTNQETQYF. The CDR3 DNA reads TGCGCCAGCAGCCAAGATACGGGGCGGGGGACCAACCAAGAGACCCAGTACTTC.

The gene calls are TRBV11-3 and TRBJ2-5, with TRBD2 matching 11 bases. Germline V lookup: CDR1 SGHNT, CDR2 YENEEA. The junction had 2 bases not matched to a gene; V was cut back by 1 base and J by 4 bases. This CDR3 is built from 15 residues. CDR3 bases: TGTGCCAGCAGCTTAGTGACTAGCGGGGTAGAGACCCAGTACTTC. Amino acid sequence: CASSLVTSGVETQYF.

The chain combines TRBV5-1 with TRBJ1-2; TRBD1 aligns across 7 bases. The CDR3 is made up of 13 amino acids. Germline-derived CDR1 and CDR2 are SGHRS and YFSETQ. Trimming took 4 bases from V and 2 from J; bases not matched to a gene: 2. CDR3 residues: CASSEGQNYGYTF. The CDR3 nucleotides are TGCGCCAGCAGCGAGGGACAGAACTATGGCTACACCTTC.

This chain uses TRBV5-5 with TRBJ2-7, with 9 bases that match TRBD2. Germline loops: CDR1 SGHKS, CDR2 YYEKEE (reference sequence). This CDR3 has 15 amino acids. V was clipped by 0 bases and J by 4 bases; unmatched bases: 5. The CDR3 region has the DNA TGTGCCAGCAGCTTGGTTGGCGGGGGGGAATACGAGCAGTACTTC. As protein: CASSLVGGGEYEQYF.

This sequence joins TRBV6-5 and TRBJ1-2, with 10 positions matching TRBD1. The germline V gene has CDR1 MNHEY and CDR2 SVGAGI. The CDR3 spans 14 residues. J was trimmed by 5 bases and V by 6 bases; bases with no gene match: 6. The CDR3 sequence is CASRSGQGGYGYTF. CDR3 nucleotide sequence: TGTGCCAGCAGATCCGGACAGGGGGGATATGGCTACACCTTC.

The chain combines TRBV7-8 with TRBJ2-7, with a possible D match to TRBD2 (5 bases). The CDR3 has 16 residues. Trimming took 5 bases from V and 0 from J, leaving 17 bases between them. CDR1 is SGHVS, CDR2 FQNEAQ, per germline. The CDR3 DNA is TGTGCCAGCAGCCAGGCGGGTGGTTCATACTCCTACGAGCAGTACTTC. Translating it yields CASSQAGGSYSYEQYF.

The V gene is TRBV5-1, the J gene TRBJ1-1; D possibly corresponds to TRBD1 (6 bases). The CDR3 runs to 16 residues. V was clipped by 3 bases and J by 1 base, with 16 bases between them. Germline values: CDR1 SGHRS, CDR2 YFSETQ. The CDR3 is CASSSGGGVRNTEAFF. The CDR3 nucleotides are TGCGCCAGCAGCTCTGGAGGGGGGGTCAGGAACACTGAAGCTTTCTTT.

The genes are TRBV5-6 and TRBJ1-6; TRBD1 matches at 11 bases. The length of the CDR3 is 15 residues. Germline lookup yields CDR1 SGHDT and CDR2 YYEEEE. The ends lost 3 bases at V and 7 bases at J; junction bases unmatched: 3. Written as DNA, the CDR3 is TGTGCCAGCAGCTGGGGGACAGGGGGAAATTCACCCCTCCACTTT. Translating gives CASSWGTGGNSPLHF.

The rearrangement links TRBV19 to TRBJ1-1; 9 nucleotides agree with TRBD1. The CDR3 spans 17 residues. The V and J ends lost 1 base and 0 bases, in that order; junction bases with no gene match: 6. Germline V CDR1 and CDR2: LNHDA, SQIVND (reference sequence). The CDR3 sequence is CASSIATGGVMNTEAFF. As DNA, the CDR3 is TGTGCCAGTAGTATAGCTACAGGGGGCGTCATGAACACTGAAGCTTTCTTT.